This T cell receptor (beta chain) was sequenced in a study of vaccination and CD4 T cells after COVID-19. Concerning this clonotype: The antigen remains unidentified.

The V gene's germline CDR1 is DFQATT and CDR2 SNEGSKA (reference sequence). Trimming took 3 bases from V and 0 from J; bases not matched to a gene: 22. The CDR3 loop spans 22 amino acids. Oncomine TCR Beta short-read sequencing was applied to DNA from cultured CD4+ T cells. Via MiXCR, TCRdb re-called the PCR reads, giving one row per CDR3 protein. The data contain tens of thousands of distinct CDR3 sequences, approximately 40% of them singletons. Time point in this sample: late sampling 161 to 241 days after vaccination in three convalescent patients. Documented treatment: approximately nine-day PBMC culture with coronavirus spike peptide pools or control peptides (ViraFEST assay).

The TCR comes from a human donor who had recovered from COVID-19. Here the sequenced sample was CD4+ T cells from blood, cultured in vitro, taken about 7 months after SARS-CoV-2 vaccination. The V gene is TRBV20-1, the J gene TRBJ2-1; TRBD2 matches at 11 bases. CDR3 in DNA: TGCAGTGCTAGTGCTGGGTACTTAGCGGGAGGGGGGGGTACCAGCTCCTACAATGAGCAGTTCTTC. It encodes CSASAGYLAGGGGTSSYNEQFF.